One sample yielded the 29 T cell receptor beta chains listed below, sequenced in a study of blood T cell repertoires in COVID-19. Using immunoSEQ multiplex PCR, the repertoire was profiled, and TCRdb retains in-frame clones only, with some absent. The sample records approximately 300,000 clones, under 90% being singletons. What was sequenced was PBMCs or T cells enriched from blood (not recorded which). Source of these receptors: a man aged 55 to 70 who had recovered from COVID-19.

A note on this clone: At the DNA level, this CDR3 is encoded by other sequences in the same sample as well. The chain combines TRBV24-1 with TRBJ1-5; 7 bases line up with TRBD1. This CDR3 has 16 amino acids. The V segment lost 3 bases and the J segment 0 bases; nucleotides outside the gene matches: 4. The V gene's germline CDR1 is KGHDR and CDR2 SFDVKD. The CDR3 spells CATSDPRQGSNQPQHF. The CDR3 DNA reads TGTGCCACCAGTGATCCGAGACAGGGTAGCAATCAGCCCCAGCATTTT.

The chain couples TRBV23-1 to TRBJ2-1; 10 nucleotides line up with TRBD2. TRBV23-1 is given ORF status, its function remaining uncertain. This CDR3 is 16 amino acids long. The junction had 5 bases not matched to a gene; V was cut back by 3 bases and J by 3 bases. The CDR3 sequence is CASSQGLAPGYNEQFF. The DNA for the CDR3 is TGCGCCAGCAGTCAGGGACTAGCGCCTGGCTACAATGAGCAGTTCTTC.

CDR3 sequence: CASSLEGLAGTEQFF. The CDR3 DNA reads as TGTGCCAGCAGCTTAGAGGGACTAGCGGGAACGGAGCAGTTCTTC. The genes are TRBV7-2 and TRBJ2-1, with 13 bases identical to TRBD2. V dropped 1 base and J dropped 10; count of bases not matched to a gene: 4. Germline loops: CDR1 SGHTA, CDR2 FQGNSA. This CDR3 region has 15 residues.

This sequence joins TRBV18 and TRBJ1-1; 11 nucleotides agree with TRBD1. Germline V gene sequence: CDR1 KGHSH, CDR2 LQKENI. The CDR3 loop spans 15 amino acids. V lost 4 bases to trimming and J lost 4 bases; unmatched junction nucleotides: 5. CDR3 nucleotides: TGTGCCAGCTCACGGACAGGGGGCGCGGCCACTGAAGCTTTCTTT. It translates to CASSRTGGAATEAFF.

The V gene is TRBV2, the J gene TRBJ2-7; TRBD2 aligns across 16 bases. The ends lost 5 bases at V and 10 bases at J; junction bases unmatched: 5. Germline V gene data show CDR1 as SNHLY and CDR2 as FYNNEI. The CDR3 covers 14 residues. The CDR3 loop is CASSPGTSGRVQYF. The CDR3 nucleotides read TGTGCCAGCAGTCCCGGGACTAGCGGGAGGGTACAGTACTTC.

The chain employs TRBV7-9 and TRBJ1-4; 8 bases fit TRBD1. In germline, CDR1 is SEHNR, CDR2 FQNEAQ (reference sequence). The trim removed 5 bases at V and 2 bases at J, leaving 10 bases unmatched. This CDR3 comprises 17 residues. Written as DNA, the CDR3 is TGTGCCAGCAGCCCCGGCACAGGGGGGAGGACTAATGAAAAACTGTTTTTT. It yields the protein CASSPGTGGRTNEKLFF. The full variable domain, in which reference TRBV7-9 and TRBJ1-4 provide the parts outside the CDR3, is DTGVSQNPRHKITKRGQNVTFRCDPISEHNRLYWYRQTLGQGPEFLTYFQNEAQLEKSRLLSDRFSAERPKGSFSTLEIQRTEQGDSAMYLCASSPGTGGRTNEKLFFGSGTQLSVL.

The chain has TRBV4-2 and TRBJ2-5, with TRBD1 as a possible D gene (5 bases). Germline V gene data show CDR1 as LGHNA and CDR2 as YNFKEQ. The CDR3 has 14 residues. The V end was cut by 4 bases, the J end by 5 bases, with 14 bases between. CDR3: CASSLLGVRETQYF. CDR3 DNA: TGTGCCAGCAGCCTTTTAGGGGTGCGGGAGACCCAGTACTTC.

In the case of this clone: The same CDR3 is also encoded by other DNA sequences in this sample. CDR3 loop: CASSLSPGGNYGYTF. The DNA for the CDR3 is TGCGCCAGCAGCTTGTCTCCGGGGGGCAACTATGGCTACACCTTC. The J gene is TRBJ1-2, the V gene TRBV5-1; TRBD1 might be the D (6 bases). The V end was cut by 1 base, the J end by 2 bases, with 12 bases between. This CDR3 has 15 amino acids. Germline V gene lookup returns CDR1 SGHRS and CDR2 YFSETQ.

The sample holds one count of this clone. The chain employs TRBV29-1 and TRBJ2-7; 7 bases are a match to TRBD2. The junction had 6 bases not matched to a gene; V was cut back by 4 bases and J by 3 bases. Germline V gene sequence: CDR1 SQVTM, CDR2 ANQGSEA. The CDR3 length is 13 residues. CDR3 residues: CSVGGGSRYEQYF. The CDR3 nucleotides read TGCAGCGTTGGAGGCGGGAGTCGCTACGAGCAGTACTTC.

The CDR3 coding sequence is TGTGCCAGCAGCGTCCCCTCCGGGAGAGGGGGCATCAACACCGGGGAGCTGTTTTTT. Translated, it gives CASSVPSGRGGINTGELFF. The chain combines TRBV9 with TRBJ2-2; D perhaps matches TRBD1 (7 bases). The CDR3 length is 19 residues. The germline CDR1 and CDR2 sequences are SGDLS and YYNGEE. With 2 bases removed from V and 2 bases from J, the gap between germline ends came to 22 bases.

With respect to this clone: One end of the junction is discordant with germline, which a read error may explain. The chain carries TRBV24-1 and TRBJ2-1, with D possibly being TRBD2 (5 bases). The CDR3 consists of 15 residues. The germline V gene has CDR1 KGHDR and CDR2 SFDVKD. The CDR3 DNA is TGTGCCACCAGCGATTTCGGGGACTCCTACAATGAGCAGTTCTTC. Translation gives CATSDFGDSYNEQFF.

Here the CDR3 reads CASTLTGVQNGYTF. CDR3 bases: TGTGCCAGCACGCTCACAGGGGTTCAAAATGGCTACACCTTC. This sequence joins TRBV28 and TRBJ1-2; 7 bases line up with TRBD1. The germline V gene has CDR1 MDHEN and CDR2 SYDVKM. The CDR3 is 14 amino acids. With V trimmed by 7 bases and J by 6 bases, 11 bases remained unmatched.

The chain joins TRBV20-1 to TRBJ1-3; TRBD1 might be the D (6 bases). The CDR3 has 13 residues. The germline V and J ends were trimmed by 3 bases and 7 bases, with 13 bases remaining between them. CDR1 DFQATT and CDR2 SNEGSKA come from the germline V gene (reference sequence). This chain's CDR3 is CSASVPTGNTIYF. The DNA for the CDR3 is TGCAGTGCTAGTGTACCTACAGGGAACACCATATATTTT.

This clone was seen a single time. This chain links TRBV4-3 with TRBJ1-3; D is unclear. In germline, CDR1 is LGHNA, CDR2 YSLEER. With 0 bases removed from V and 3 bases from J, the gap between germline ends came to 15 bases. The CDR3 covers 17 residues. The CDR3 region has the DNA TGCGCCAGCAGCCAAGAAAGCGGGCTCACGTATGGAAACACCATATATTTT. Its translation is CASSQESGLTYGNTIYF.

J is TRBJ2-1 and V is TRBV5-6; 9 bases map to TRBD2. V lost 4 bases, J lost 0 bases, and 8 bases stayed unmatched. Per germline, CDR1 SGHDT and CDR2 YYEEEE. The CDR3 contains 17 residues. This chain's CDR3 is CASSTFRLADSYNEQFF. The CDR3 DNA sequence: TGTGCCAGCAGCACGTTTCGACTAGCGGACTCCTACAATGAGCAGTTCTTC.

This sequence joins TRBV30 and TRBJ2-3; TRBD2 agrees at 16 bases. The CDR3 is 17 residues long. Losses at the gene ends were 7 bases for V and 2 bases for J; bases not matched to a gene: 9. Germline CDR1 is GTSNPN and CDR2 is SVGIG (reference sequence). CDR3 in amino acids: CASSKGLAGGLTDTQYF. The CDR3 coding sequence is TGTGCCTCCTCTAAGGGACTAGCGGGAGGGCTCACAGATACGCAGTATTTT. Full variable domain (outside the CDR3, taken from reference TRBV30 and TRBJ2-3): SQTIHQWPATLVQPVGSPLSLECTVEGTSNPNLYWYRQAAGRGLQLLFYSVGIGQISSEVPQNLSASRPQDRQFILSSKKLLLSDSGFYLCASSKGLAGGLTDTQYFGPGTRLTVL.

This clone came up a few times. V gene TRBV30 combines with J gene TRBJ1-1; 8 bases map to TRBD1. From germline, CDR1 is GTSNPN and CDR2 SVGIG (reference sequence). This CDR3 has 14 amino acids. V shed 2 bases and J 0 bases; nucleotides not matched to a gene: 2. The CDR3 nucleotides are TGTGCCTGGAGTATGGACAGGGTGAACACTGAAGCTTTCTTT. This codes for CAWSMDRVNTEAFF.

V usage is TRBV24-1 and J usage is TRBJ2-3; 8 bases are a match to TRBD1. The CDR3 totals 19 residues. The V gene's germline CDR1 is KGHDR and CDR2 SFDVKD. V dropped 2 bases and J dropped 2; count of bases not matched to a gene: 14. CDR3 DNA sequence: TGTGCCACCAGTGATTGGAGCAGGGGGCCTAACTCTCACACAGATACGCAGTATTTT. Residues: CATSDWSRGPNSHTDTQYF.

Details on this clone: The same CDR3 also results from other DNA sequences found in this sample. J is TRBJ1-5 and V is TRBV24-1; 7 positions match TRBD1. J was trimmed by 3 bases and V by 3 bases; bases with no gene match: 7. The CDR3 is 16 residues long. Germline V CDR1 and CDR2: KGHDR, SFDVKD. CDR3 DNA sequence: TGTGCCACCAGTGATCCTCGACAGGGATCCAATCAGCCCCAGCATTTT. Protein sequence: CATSDPRQGSNQPQHF.

J is TRBJ1-2 and V is TRBV6-4; 8 bases map to TRBD1. The CDR3 extends over 13 amino acids. Trimming at V came to 6 bases and at J to 8 bases, leaving 8 bases not matched to a gene. CDR1 is MRHNA and CDR2 is SNTAGT in the germline V gene. CDR3 residues: CASRNGQGEGYTF. CDR3 nucleotides: TGTGCCAGCAGAAACGGACAGGGTGAGGGCTACACCTTC.

The chain recombines TRBV19 with TRBJ2-7; D may be TRBD2 (6 bases). Looked up from germline, CDR1 is LNHDA and CDR2 is SQIVND (reference sequence). The CDR3 loop spans 14 amino acids. V lost 8 bases and J lost 3, with 17 bases in between. CDR3 nucleotides: TGTGCCAGTGCGGGCGGGGTTGTAGACTACGAGCAGTACTTC. It encodes CASAGGVVDYEQYF.

The chain carries TRBV2 and TRBJ1-1; TRBD1 is a possible D gene (6 bases). CDR3 length: 14 amino acids. Trimming stripped 2 bases from V and 4 bases from J, with 11 bases between. CDR1 is SNHLY and CDR2 is FYNNEI in the germline V gene. DNA of the CDR3: TGTGCCAGCAGTGAATTGAGACAGGCCACTGAAGCTTTCTTT. Translated: CASSELRQATEAFF.

The V gene is TRBV11-3, the J gene TRBJ2-3; 7 bases agree with TRBD2. This CDR3 has 15 residues. Germline V CDR1 and CDR2: SGHNT, YENEEA. Losses at the gene ends were 5 bases for V and 6 bases for J; bases not matched to a gene: 11. The CDR3 nucleotides read TGTGCCAGCAGCCCTGGGTCGGGAGGTCATGATACGCAGTATTTT. The encoded protein is CASSPGSGGHDTQYF.

The chain is built from TRBV7-9 and TRBJ1-1; D is possibly TRBD1 (6 bases). CDR3 size: 11 residues. The germline V and J ends were trimmed by 1 base and 14 bases, with 11 bases remaining between them. Germline V CDR1 and CDR2: SEHNR, FQNEAQ (reference sequence). The CDR3 is CASSLDKGEFF. CDR3 bases: TGTGCCAGCAGCTTAGACAAGGGGGAATTCTTT.

The chain's CDR3 is CASSLARGRHEAFF. The DNA of the CDR3 is TGTGCCAGCAGCTTAGCGCGGGGGCGGCATGAAGCTTTCTTT. V gene TRBV7-2 combines with J gene TRBJ1-1, with TRBD1 as a possible D gene (6 bases). This CDR3 spans 14 amino acids. The ends were cut back, 0 bases at V and 7 bases at J, with 12 bases in the middle. Looked up from germline, CDR1 is SGHTA and CDR2 is FQGNSA. Full variable domain (rest looked up from reference TRBV7-2 and TRBJ1-1): GAGVSQSPSNKVTEKGKDVELRCDPISGHTALYWYRQSLGQGLEFLIYFQGNSAPDKSGLPSDRFSAERTGGSVSTLTIQRTQQEDSAVYLCASSLARGRHEAFFGQGTRLTVV.

The V and J genes are TRBV7-6 and TRBJ2-2; D not certain. The CDR3 runs 15 residues. V lost 5 bases and J 0 bases, leaving 10 bases between the germline ends. Germline loops: CDR1 SGHVS, CDR2 FNYEAQ. CDR3 nucleotide sequence: TGTGCCAGCAGCCCTGTCGCGGCGAACACCGGGGAGCTGTTTTTT. This encodes CASSPVAANTGELFF.

V is TRBV7-9 and J is TRBJ1-3, with 7 nucleotides matching TRBD1. Germline CDR1 and CDR2: SEHNR and FQNEAQ (reference sequence). This CDR3 is built from 16 residues. With 4 bases clipped from V and 0 bases from J, the junction kept 6 bases outside the gene matches. This CDR3 reads CASSWGAGGSGNTIYF. In nucleotides, the CDR3 is TGTGCCAGCAGCTGGGGGGCAGGGGGCTCTGGAAACACCATATATTTT.

The chain links TRBV24-1 to TRBJ1-2, with a tentative D call TRBD1 (6 bases). The V end lost 3 bases, the J end lost 7 bases, and 17 bases lay between the germline ends. The CDR3 sequence is 15 residues long. In germline, CDR1 is KGHDR, CDR2 SFDVKD. The CDR3 loop is CATSDPNRDLRGYTF. In nucleotides, the CDR3 is TGTGCCACCAGTGATCCAAACAGGGATCTTCGTGGCTACACCTTC.

This chain joins TRBV5-5 and TRBJ1-5; D might be TRBD1 (5 bases). The V end was cut by 3 bases, the J end by 5 bases, with 12 bases between. The CDR3 length is 14 residues. Germline V gene sequence: CDR1 SGHKS, CDR2 YYEKEE (reference sequence). The CDR3 region is CASSSRQYHQPQHF. CDR3 DNA: TGTGCCAGCAGCTCCCGACAGTACCATCAGCCCCAGCATTTT.